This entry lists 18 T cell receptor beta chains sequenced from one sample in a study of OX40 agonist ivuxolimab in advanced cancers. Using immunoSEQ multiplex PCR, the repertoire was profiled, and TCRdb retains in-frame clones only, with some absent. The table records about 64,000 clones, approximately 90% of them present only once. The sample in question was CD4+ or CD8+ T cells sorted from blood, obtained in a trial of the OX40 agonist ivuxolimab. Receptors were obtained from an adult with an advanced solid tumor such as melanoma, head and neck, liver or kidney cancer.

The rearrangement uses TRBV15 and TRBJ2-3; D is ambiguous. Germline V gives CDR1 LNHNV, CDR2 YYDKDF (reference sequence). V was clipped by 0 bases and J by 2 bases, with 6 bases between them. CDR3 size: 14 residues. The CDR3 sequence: CATSRDYFTDTQYF. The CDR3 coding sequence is TGTGCCACCAGCAGAGACTACTTCACAGATACGCAGTATTTT.

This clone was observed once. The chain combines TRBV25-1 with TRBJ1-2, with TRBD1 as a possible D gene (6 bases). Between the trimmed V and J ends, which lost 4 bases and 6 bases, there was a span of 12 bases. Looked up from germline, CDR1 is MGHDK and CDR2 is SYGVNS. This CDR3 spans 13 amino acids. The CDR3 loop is CASSAGTLHGYTF. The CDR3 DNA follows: TGTGCCAGCAGTGCGGGGACATTACATGGCTACACCTTC.

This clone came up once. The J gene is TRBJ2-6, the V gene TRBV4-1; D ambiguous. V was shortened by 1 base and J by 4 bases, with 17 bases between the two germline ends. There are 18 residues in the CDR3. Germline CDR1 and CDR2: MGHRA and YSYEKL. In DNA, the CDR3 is TGCGCCAGCAGCCAAGGCTTCGTCTCGGTGGGAGGGGCCAACGTCCTGACTTTC. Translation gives CASSQGFVSVGGANVLTF.

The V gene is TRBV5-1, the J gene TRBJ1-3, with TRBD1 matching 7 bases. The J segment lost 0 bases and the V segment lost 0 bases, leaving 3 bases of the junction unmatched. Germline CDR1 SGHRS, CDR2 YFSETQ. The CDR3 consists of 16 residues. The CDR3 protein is CASSLEGTVSGNTIYF. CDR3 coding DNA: TGCGCCAGCAGCTTGGAAGGGACAGTCTCTGGAAACACCATATATTTT.

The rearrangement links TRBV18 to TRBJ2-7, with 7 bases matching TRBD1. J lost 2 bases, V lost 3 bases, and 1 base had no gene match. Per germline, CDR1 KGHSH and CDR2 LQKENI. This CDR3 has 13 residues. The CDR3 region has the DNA TGTGCCAGCTCACCCGACAGGGCCTACGAGCAGTACTTC. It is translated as CASSPDRAYEQYF.

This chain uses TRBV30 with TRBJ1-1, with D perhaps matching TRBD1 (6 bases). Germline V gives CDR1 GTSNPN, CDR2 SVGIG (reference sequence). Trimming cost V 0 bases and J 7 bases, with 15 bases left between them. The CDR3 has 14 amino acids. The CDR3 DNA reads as TGTGCCTGGAGTGTAGGGGGGCGAGGTGTTGAAGCTTTCTTT. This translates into CAWSVGGRGVEAFF.

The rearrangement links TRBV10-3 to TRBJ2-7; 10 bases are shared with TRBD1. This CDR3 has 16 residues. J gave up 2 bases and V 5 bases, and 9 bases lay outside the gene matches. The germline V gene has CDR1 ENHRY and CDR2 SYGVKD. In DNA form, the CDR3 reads TGTGCCATCAGTCCCGTAGGGGACAGGGGTACCTACGAGCAGTACTTC. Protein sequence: CAISPVGDRGTYEQYF.

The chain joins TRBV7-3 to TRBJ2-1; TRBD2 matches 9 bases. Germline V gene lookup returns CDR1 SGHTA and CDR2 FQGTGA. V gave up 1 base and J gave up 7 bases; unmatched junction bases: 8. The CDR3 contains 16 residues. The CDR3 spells CASSLRGLAARNEQFF. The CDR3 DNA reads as TGTGCCAGCAGCTTAAGGGGACTAGCCGCCAGAAATGAGCAGTTCTTC.

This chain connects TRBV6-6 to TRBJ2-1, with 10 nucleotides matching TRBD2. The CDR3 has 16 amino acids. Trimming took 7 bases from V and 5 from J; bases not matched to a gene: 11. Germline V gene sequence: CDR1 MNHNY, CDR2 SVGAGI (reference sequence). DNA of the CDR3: TGTGCCAGCACCCGGGGACCAGCGGGAGGGAACAATGAGCAGTTCTTC. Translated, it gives CASTRGPAGGNNEQFF.

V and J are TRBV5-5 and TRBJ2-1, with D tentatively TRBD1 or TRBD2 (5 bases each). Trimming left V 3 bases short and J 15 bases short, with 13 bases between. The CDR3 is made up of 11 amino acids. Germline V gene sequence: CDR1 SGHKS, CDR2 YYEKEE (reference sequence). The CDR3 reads CASSSGPARFF. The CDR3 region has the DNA TGTGCCAGCAGCTCGGGGCCAGCGCGGTTCTTC.

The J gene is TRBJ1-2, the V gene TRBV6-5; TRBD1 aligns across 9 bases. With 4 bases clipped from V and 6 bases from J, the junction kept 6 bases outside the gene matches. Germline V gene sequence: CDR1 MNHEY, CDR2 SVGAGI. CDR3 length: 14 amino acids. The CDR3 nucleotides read TGTGCCAGCAGTTCCCGGGACAGGGACAATGGCTACACCTTC. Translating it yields CASSSRDRDNGYTF.

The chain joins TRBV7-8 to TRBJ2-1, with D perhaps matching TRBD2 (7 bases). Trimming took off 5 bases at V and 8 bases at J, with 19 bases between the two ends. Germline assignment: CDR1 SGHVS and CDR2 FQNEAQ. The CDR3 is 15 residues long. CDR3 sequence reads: CASSERGEGRYEQFF. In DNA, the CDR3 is TGTGCCAGCAGCGAGAGGGGGGAGGGCCGGTATGAGCAGTTCTTC.

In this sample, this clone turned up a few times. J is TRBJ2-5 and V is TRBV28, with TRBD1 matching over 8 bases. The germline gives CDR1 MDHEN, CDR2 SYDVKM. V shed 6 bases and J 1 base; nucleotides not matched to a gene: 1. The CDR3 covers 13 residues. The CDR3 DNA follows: TGTGCCAGCAGAGACAGGGGCCAAGAGACCCAGTACTTC. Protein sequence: CASRDRGQETQYF.

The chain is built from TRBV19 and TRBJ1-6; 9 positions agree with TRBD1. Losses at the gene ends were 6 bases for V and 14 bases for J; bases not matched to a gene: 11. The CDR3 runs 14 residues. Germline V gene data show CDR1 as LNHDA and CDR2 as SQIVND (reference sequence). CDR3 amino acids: CASSPGQGPFTLHF. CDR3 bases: TGTGCCAGTAGCCCGGGACAGGGTCCTTTCACCCTCCACTTT.

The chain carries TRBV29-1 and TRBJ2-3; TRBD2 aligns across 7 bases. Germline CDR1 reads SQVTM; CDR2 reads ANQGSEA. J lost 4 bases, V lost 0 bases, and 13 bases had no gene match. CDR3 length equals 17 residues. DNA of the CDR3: TGCAGCGTTGAAGATCCCAATGAGCGGGACCCCCCAGATACGCAGTATTTT. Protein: CSVEDPNERDPPDTQYF.

The CDR3 bases are TGTGCCAGCAGTGGGAGGGAATACTACGAGCAGTACTTC. It codes for CASSGREYYEQYF. This chain uses TRBV6-1 with TRBJ2-7; D might be TRBD2 (6 bases). Deletions cut 4 bases from V and 3 bases from J, with 10 bases between. Germline assignment: CDR1 MNHNS and CDR2 SASEGT. The CDR3 extends over 13 amino acids.

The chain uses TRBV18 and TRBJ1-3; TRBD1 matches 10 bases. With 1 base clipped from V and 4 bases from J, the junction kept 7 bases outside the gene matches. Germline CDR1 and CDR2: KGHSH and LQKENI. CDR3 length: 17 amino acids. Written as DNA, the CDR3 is TGTGCCAGCTCACCACGGCCCGGGACAGGGGTCGGAAACACCATATATTTT. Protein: CASSPRPGTGVGNTIYF.

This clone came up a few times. The CDR3 here is CASSLADRTYEQYF. As DNA, the CDR3 is TGCGCCAGCAGCTTGGCAGACAGAACCTACGAGCAGTACTTC. This rearrangement joins TRBV5-1 to TRBJ2-7, with D tentatively TRBD1 (5 bases). The length of the CDR3 is 14 residues. The germline V gene encodes CDR1 SGHRS and CDR2 YFSETQ. Trimming took 0 bases from V and 2 from J, leaving 9 bases between them.